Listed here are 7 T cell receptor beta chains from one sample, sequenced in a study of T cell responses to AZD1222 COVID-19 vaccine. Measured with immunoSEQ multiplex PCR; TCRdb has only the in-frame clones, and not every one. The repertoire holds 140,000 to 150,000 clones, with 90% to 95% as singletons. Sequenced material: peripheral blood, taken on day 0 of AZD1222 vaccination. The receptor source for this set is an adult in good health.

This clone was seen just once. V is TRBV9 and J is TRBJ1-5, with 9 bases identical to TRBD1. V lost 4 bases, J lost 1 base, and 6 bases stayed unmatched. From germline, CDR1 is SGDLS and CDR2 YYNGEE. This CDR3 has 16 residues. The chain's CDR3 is CASSPSTGGSNQPQHF. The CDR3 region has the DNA TGTGCCAGCAGCCCCTCGACAGGGGGAAGCAATCAGCCCCAGCATTTT.

This chain's CDR3 is CASSLFASRGYTF. CDR3 bases: TGTGCCAGCAGCTTATTTGCTTCCCGGGGCTACACCTTC. The J gene is TRBJ1-2, the V gene TRBV7-2; D not resolved. V was cut by 2 bases and J by 8 bases, with 12 bases left in between. Germline V gives CDR1 SGHTA, CDR2 FQGNSA. The CDR3 is made up of 13 amino acids.

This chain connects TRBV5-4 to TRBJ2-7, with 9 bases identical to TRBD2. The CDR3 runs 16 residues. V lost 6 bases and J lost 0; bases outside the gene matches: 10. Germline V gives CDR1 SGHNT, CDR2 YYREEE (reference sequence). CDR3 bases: TGTGCCAGCACCTCTGGGGCGGGGGGGGACTCCTACGAGCAGTACTTC. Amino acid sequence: CASTSGAGGDSYEQYF.

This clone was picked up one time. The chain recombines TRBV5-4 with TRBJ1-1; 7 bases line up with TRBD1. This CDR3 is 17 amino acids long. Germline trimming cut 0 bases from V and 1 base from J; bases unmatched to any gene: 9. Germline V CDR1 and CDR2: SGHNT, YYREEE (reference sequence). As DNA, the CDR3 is TGTGCCAGCAGCTTGGAAGCTTATAGGGGGCAGAACACTGAAGCTTTCTTT. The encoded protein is CASSLEAYRGQNTEAFF. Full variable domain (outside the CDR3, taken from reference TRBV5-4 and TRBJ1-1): ETGVTQSPTHLIKTRGQQVTLRCSSQSGHNTVSWYQQALGQGPQFIFQYYREEENGRGNFPPRFSGLQFPNYSSELNVNALELDDSALYLCASSLEAYRGQNTEAFFGQGTRLTVV.

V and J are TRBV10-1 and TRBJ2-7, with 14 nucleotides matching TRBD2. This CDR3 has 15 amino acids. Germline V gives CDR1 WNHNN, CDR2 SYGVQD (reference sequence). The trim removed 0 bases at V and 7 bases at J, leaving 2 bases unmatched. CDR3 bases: TGCGCCAGCAGTGAGTCGAGGACTAGCGGGAGGGAGCAGTACTTC. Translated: CASSESRTSGREQYF.

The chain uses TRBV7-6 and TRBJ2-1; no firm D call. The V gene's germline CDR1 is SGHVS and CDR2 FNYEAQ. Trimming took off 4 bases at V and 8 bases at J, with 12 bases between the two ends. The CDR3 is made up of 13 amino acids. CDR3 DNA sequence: TGTGCCAGCAGCTCCCGAAAGCGTGATGAGCAGTTCTTC. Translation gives CASSSRKRDEQFF.

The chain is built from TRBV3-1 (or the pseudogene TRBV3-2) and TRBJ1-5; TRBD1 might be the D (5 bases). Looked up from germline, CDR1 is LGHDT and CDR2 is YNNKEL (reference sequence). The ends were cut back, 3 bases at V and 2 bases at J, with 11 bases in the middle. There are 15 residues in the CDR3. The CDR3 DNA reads TGTGCCAGCAGCCAGGGGGAGGCGGGCAATCAGCCCCAGCATTTT. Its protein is CASSQGEAGNQPQHF.